Presented here are 19 T cell receptor beta chains from one specimen sequenced in a study of memory CD4+ T cells and cytomegalovirus serostatus (dated by TCRdb to between 2018 and 2021). Single viable CD3+CD4+CD8-CD45RO+ cells were sorted as memory CD4+ T cells on a FACSAria II. Receptor libraries were prepared by the immunoSEQ multiplex PCR assay. As stored in TCRdb, this immuneACCESS dataset retains in-frame rearrangements with V and J assigned. A fraction of the clones does not appear; measured against another copy, unresolved V genes explain less than half of the discrepancy, and the remainder lacks a known reason. This sample comprises 27,000 or so clones, about 78% of them detected only once. Of the sample, about 1% is held by the ten largest clones. Input material: memory CD4+ T cells from blood. The source is an adult in good health and CMV-seronegative.

Turning to this clone: Compared with germline, one end of the junction differs, possibly owing to a read error. V gene TRBV30 combines with J gene TRBJ2-7; perhaps TRBD1 as D (6 bases). Germline V gives CDR1 GTSNPN, CDR2 SVGIG (reference sequence). The CDR3 contains 12 residues. CDR3 coding DNA: TGTGCCTGGAGTTCAGGGGCCTACGAGCAGTACTTT. This encodes CAWSSGAYEQYF.

V is TRBV27 and J is TRBJ2-6, with D perhaps TRBD1 (6 bases). V was trimmed by 6 bases and J by 4 bases, leaving 22 bases between them. Germline loops: CDR1 MNHEY, CDR2 SMNVEV (reference sequence). The CDR3 has 18 amino acids. The CDR3 DNA follows: TGTGCCAGCAGACGAATAAACAGGGTTCTCGGCGGGGCCAACGTCCTGACTTTC. Translation gives CASRRINRVLGGANVLTF.

The rearrangement links TRBV28 to TRBJ2-1; 7 nucleotides line up with TRBD2. CDR3 length: 11 residues. V was clipped by 4 bases and J by 14 bases; unmatched bases: 5. Germline V lookup: CDR1 MDHEN, CDR2 SYDVKM. The CDR3 nucleotides read TGTGCCAGCAGTTCCAGGACTAGGGAGTTCTTC. This gives the protein CASSSRTREFF. Complete variable domain (other parts from reference TRBV28 and TRBJ2-1): DVKVTQSSRYLVKRTGEKVFLECVQDMDHENMFWYRQDPGLGLRLIYFSYDVKMKEKGDIPEGYSVSREKKERFSLILESASTNQTSMYLCASSSRTREFFGPGTRLTVL.

The CDR3, as DNA: TGTGCCAGCAGCTTGGCGGGAGCGGGAAGCGAGCAGTACTTC. Residues: CASSLAGAGSEQYF. The chain uses TRBV5-4 and TRBJ2-7; TRBD2 agrees at 7 bases. The germline V gene encodes CDR1 SGHNT and CDR2 YYREEE (reference sequence). The CDR3 runs to 14 residues. The J segment lost 6 bases and the V segment lost 0 bases, leaving 6 bases of the junction unmatched. Full variable domain (outside the CDR3, taken from reference TRBV5-4 and TRBJ2-7): ETGVTQSPTHLIKTRGQQVTLRCSSQSGHNTVSWYQQALGQGPQFIFQYYREEENGRGNFPPRFSGLQFPNYSSELNVNALELDDSALYLCASSLAGAGSEQYFGPGTRLTVT.

The chain combines TRBV30 with TRBJ1-3; no clear D. V was pared by 2 bases and J by 3 bases, with 5 bases between. The CDR3 runs 12 residues. The germline gives CDR1 GTSNPN, CDR2 SVGIG (reference sequence). Here the CDR3 reads CAWSSVGNTIYF. In DNA, the CDR3 is TGTGCCTGGAGTAGCGTTGGAAACACCATATATTTT.

The chain uses TRBV7-8 and TRBJ1-5, with TRBD1 identical over 9 bases. This CDR3 spans 16 amino acids. J gave up 0 bases and V 5 bases, and 5 bases lay outside the gene matches. Germline-derived CDR1 and CDR2 are SGHVS and FQNEAQ. For the CDR3, the DNA is TGTGCCAGCAGCCCACGGACAGGGGTTAGCAATCAGCCCCAGCATTTT. Translation: CASSPRTGVSNQPQHF.

Here the CDR3 reads CASSQASGAYEQYF. CDR3 bases: TGTGCCAGCAGCCAAGCTAGCGGAGCGTACGAGCAGTACTTC. The gene calls are TRBV14 and TRBJ2-7, with 7 nucleotides matching TRBD2. V lost 1 base to trimming and J lost 4 bases; unmatched junction nucleotides: 4. Germline loops: CDR1 SGHDN, CDR2 FVKESK. This CDR3 comprises 14 residues.

This chain links TRBV11-2 with TRBJ2-7; TRBD1 matches 9 bases. This CDR3 is 14 amino acids long. The V gene's germline CDR1 is SGHAT and CDR2 FQNNGV. Germline trimming cut 5 bases from V and 6 bases from J; bases unmatched to any gene: 8. The CDR3 nucleotides are TGTGCCAGCAGCGGGGGGACAGGGTCCCTCGAGCAGTACTTC. Its protein is CASSGGTGSLEQYF. Based on the CDR3 plus reference TRBV11-2 and TRBJ2-7, the full variable domain is EAGVAQSPRYKIIEKRQSVAFWCNPISGHATLYWYQQILGQGPKLLIQFQNNGVVDDSQLPKDRFSAERLKGVDSTLKIQPAKLEDSAVYLCASSGGTGSLEQYFGPGTRLTVT.

This clone was observed a single time. The rearrangement joins TRBV12-5 to TRBJ2-3; 8 positions agree with TRBD1. CDR3 size: 16 residues. Germline CDR1 LGHNT, CDR2 FRNRAP. V shed 1 base, J shed 9 bases, and the junction held 12 bases outside the gene matches. CDR3 loop: CASGLGQGAQGGTQYF. Written as DNA, the CDR3 is TGTGCTAGTGGTTTGGGTCAGGGGGCCCAAGGGGGGACGCAGTATTTT.

The chain combines TRBV10-3 with TRBJ1-1; D unresolved. V was shortened by 6 bases and J by 1 base, with 15 bases between the two germline ends. The germline gives CDR1 ENHRY, CDR2 SYGVKD. This CDR3 has 15 residues. The CDR3 nucleotides read TGTGCCATCAGGACGAGCACGGTGGGGAACACTGAAGCTTTCTTT. Translated: CAIRTSTVGNTEAFF.

This chain uses TRBV28 with TRBJ2-7; 10 positions agree with TRBD2. The ends lost 4 bases at V and 4 bases at J; junction bases unmatched: 7. CDR1 and CDR2 from the germline V gene are MDHEN and SYDVKM. The CDR3 has 15 amino acids. The CDR3, as DNA: TGTGCCAGCAGTTCTCCAGGACTAGCGGCTTACGAGCAGTACTTC. Its translation: CASSSPGLAAYEQYF.

CDR3 coding DNA: TGTGCCAGCAGTTACTCAGAGGACAGCGCGGGTGGCTACACCTTC. The encoded protein is CASSYSEDSAGGYTF. V usage is TRBV6-5 and J usage is TRBJ1-2; a weak D match, TRBD1 (6 bases). The CDR3 sequence is 15 residues long. Trimming stripped 0 bases from V and 7 bases from J, with 15 bases between. Germline-derived CDR1 and CDR2 are MNHEY and SVGAGI.

This sequence joins TRBV7-2 and TRBJ2-2, with D perhaps matching TRBD1 or TRBD2 (5 bases each). The germline gives CDR1 SGHTA, CDR2 FQGNSA. V lost 5 bases, J lost 8 bases, and 21 bases lay in between. The CDR3 sequence is 16 residues long. CDR3 loop: CASSGGPRGQPGELFF. The CDR3 DNA follows: TGTGCCAGCAGCGGCGGGCCAAGGGGCCAACCAGGGGAGCTGTTTTTT.

The rearrangement links TRBV4-2 to TRBJ2-7, with TRBD1 as a possible D gene (5 bases). Germline V CDR1 and CDR2: LGHNA, YNFKEQ. This CDR3 has 14 amino acids. V was pared by 0 bases and J by 2 bases, with 8 bases between. DNA for the CDR3: TGTGCCAGCAGCCAAGAGTCGACAGCCTACGAGCAGTACTTC. Encoded protein: CASSQESTAYEQYF.

The rearrangement uses TRBV19 and TRBJ2-7, with 7 bases aligning to TRBD1. The CDR3 is 15 residues long. The germline V gene encodes CDR1 LNHDA and CDR2 SQIVND (reference sequence). The trim removed 4 bases at V and 3 bases at J, leaving 9 bases unmatched. For the CDR3, the DNA is TGTGCCAGTAGTACGCAACACAGGGGCTTCTACGAGCAGTACTTC. Translating gives CASSTQHRGFYEQYF.

This clone came up a few times. The CDR3 spells CASSRTVDQPQHF. In nucleotides, the CDR3 is TGTGCCAGCAGTAGGACAGTGGATCAGCCCCAGCATTTT. The J gene is TRBJ1-5, the V gene TRBV7-9; a possible D gene is TRBD1 (6 bases). CDR3 length: 13 amino acids. In germline, CDR1 is SEHNR, CDR2 FQNEAQ (reference sequence). V was cut by 6 bases and J by 5 bases, with 11 bases left in between. The full variable domain, its missing parts supplied by reference TRBV7-9 and TRBJ1-5, is DTGVSQNPRHKITKRGQNVTFRCDPISEHNRLYWYRQTLGQGPEFLTYFQNEAQLEKSRLLSDRFSAERPKGSFSTLEIQRTEQGDSAMYLCASSRTVDQPQHFGDGTRLSIL.

This clone has just a few counts. CDR3 DNA sequence: TGCAAGGGGAAGGGAAACTATGGCTACACCTTC. Translation gives CKGKGNYGYTF. The chain joins TRBV20-1 to TRBJ1-2, with D maybe TRBD1 (5 bases). This CDR3 has 11 residues. The V gene's germline CDR1 is DFQATT and CDR2 SNEGSKA (reference sequence).

A note on this clone: This sample includes further DNA sequences coding for the same CDR3. V gene TRBV10-1 combines with J gene TRBJ2-1; D ambiguous. CDR3 size: 15 residues. Between the trimmed V and J ends, which lost 4 bases and 0 bases, there was a span of 10 bases. Germline assignment: CDR1 WNHNN and CDR2 SYGVQD (reference sequence). CDR3 loop: CASSADSSSYNEQFF. The CDR3 DNA reads TGCGCCAGCAGTGCTGATTCCAGCTCCTACAATGAGCAGTTCTTC.

This chain uses TRBV7-9 with TRBJ2-2; D perhaps matches TRBD1 (6 bases). Germline V gives CDR1 SEHNR, CDR2 FQNEAQ (reference sequence). V was cut by 3 bases and J by 0 bases, with 8 bases left in between. The CDR3 runs 15 residues. The CDR3 sequence: CASSLGQANTGELFF. In DNA, the CDR3 is TGTGCCAGCAGCTTGGGACAAGCGAACACCGGGGAGCTGTTTTTT.